This TCR beta chain was identified during a study of T-cell memory formation after mild COVID-19. On this clonotype: Antigen: not known.

The study, taken as a whole, reports: Some SARS-CoV-2-responding clones were already detected in memory before infection. Day 15 to 85 contracting clones showed balanced CD4/CD8; later expanders leaned CD4+. Mainly CM and EM harbored the contracting CD4+ clones; mainly EMRA harbored the CD8+ ones.

Germline CDR1 is LGHDT and CDR2 is YNNKEL (reference sequence). V dropped 2 bases and J dropped 9 bases, with 13 bases sitting between them. This CDR3 is built from 13 residues. Using constant-segment primers, 5'RACE produced TCR alpha and TCR beta cDNA libraries carrying sample barcodes and UMIs. TCRdb used MiXCR to reprocess the 5' RACE reads, holding one entry per CDR3 protein. The profile shows 430,000 or so distinct CDR3 sequences, roughly 25% of them singletons. The origin of this receptor is an adult woman who had mild COVID-19 (a few samples of this study predate the infection). Cell type and time point are not known. Source material: PBMCs or a T cell subset sorted from them (not recorded which). The rearrangement uses TRBV3-1 and TRBJ1-2; D is undetermined. The chain's CDR3 is CASSQTSLKRYTF. The CDR3 nucleotides read TGTGCCAGCAGCCAAACCTCCTTAAAGCGCTACACCTTC.